This TCR beta chain was documented in a study of identical twins. The germline CDR1 and CDR2 sequences are SGHRS and YFSETQ. Trimming removed 4 bases at V and 1 base at J, with 12 bases between. The CDR3 totals 15 residues. Template switching (which added a universal primer site) was used, and cDNA carried unique molecular identifiers. From the 5' RACE reads, TCRdb called clonotypes with MiXCR, one entry per CDR3 protein. The data contain 280,000 or so distinct CDR3 sequences, roughly 8.6% of them singletons. This clonotype was observed many times. Its antigen is not identified. Study findings and constraints: Twin sharing of out-of-frame TCR alpha was underestimated by models in monozygotic pairs.

This sample also belongs to another study, concerning yellow fever vaccine responses in identical twins.

The origin of this receptor is a woman aged 18-30 years in good health. The rearrangement uses TRBV5-1 and TRBJ2-4, with TRBD2 as a possible D gene (6 bases). The specimen sequenced was memory (CD45RO+) T cells sorted from blood. The CDR3 loop reads CASSLGGAAKNIQYF. CDR3 in DNA: TGCGCCAGCAGCCTAGGAGGGGCCGCCAAAAACATTCAGTACTTC.